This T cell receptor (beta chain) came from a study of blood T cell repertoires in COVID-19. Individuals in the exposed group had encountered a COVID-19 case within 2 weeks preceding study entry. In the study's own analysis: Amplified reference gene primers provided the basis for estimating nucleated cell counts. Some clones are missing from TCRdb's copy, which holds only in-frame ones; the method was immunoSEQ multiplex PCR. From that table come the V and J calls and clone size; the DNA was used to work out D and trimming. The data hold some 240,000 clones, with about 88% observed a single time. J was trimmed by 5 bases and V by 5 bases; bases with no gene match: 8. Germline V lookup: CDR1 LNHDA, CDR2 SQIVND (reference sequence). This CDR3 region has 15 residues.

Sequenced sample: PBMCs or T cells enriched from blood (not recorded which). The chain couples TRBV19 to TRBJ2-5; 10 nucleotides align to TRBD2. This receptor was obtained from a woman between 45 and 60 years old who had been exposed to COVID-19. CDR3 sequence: CASSPQRGGQETQYF. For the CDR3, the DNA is TGTGCCAGTAGTCCCCAGCGGGGGGGACAGGAGACCCAGTACTTC.